Following are 22 T cell receptor beta chains from one sample sequenced in a study of cytomegalovirus exposure and HLA in healthy donors. It was with 60 Vbeta and 13 Jbeta primers that the PCR ran. This table comes from immunoSEQ multiplex PCR, and its TCRdb copy is limited to in-frame clones, with some not included. The sample shows around 150,000 clones, approximately 80% of them seen only once. Material: PBMCs. These receptor sequences come from a man aged 25-45 years in good health and CMV-seronegative.

The table lists this clone with a few counts. The chain links TRBV6-6 to TRBJ1-2; D possibly corresponds to TRBD1 (6 bases). V dropped 2 bases and J dropped 4 bases, with 14 bases sitting between them. CDR1 is MNHNY, CDR2 SVGAGI, per germline (reference sequence). The CDR3 is 15 amino acids. The CDR3 coding sequence is TGTGCCAGCAGTTACGGGGCAGGGGACGGCTATGGCTACACCTTC. This encodes CASSYGAGDGYGYTF.

The V call is TRBV11-2, the J call TRBJ1-4; TRBD1 matches at 7 bases. From germline, CDR1 is SGHAT and CDR2 FQNNGV. The length of the CDR3 is 16 residues. Trimming took 2 bases from V and 7 from J; bases not matched to a gene: 10. CDR3 bases: TGTGCCAGCAGCTTATATATGTCAGGGGGTGGTGAAAAACTGTTTTTT. Its translation is CASSLYMSGGGEKLFF.

Notes on this clone: The germline gene is not matched at one end of the junction; a read error may be the cause. The V gene is TRBV7-9, the J gene TRBJ2-7, with 11 bases matching TRBD2. The germline V gene has CDR1 SEHNR and CDR2 FQNEAQ (reference sequence). The CDR3 is 16 residues long. Here the CDR3 reads CSSSTTSGVSSYEQYF. The CDR3 DNA sequence: TGTTCCAGCAGCACGACTAGCGGGGTTAGCTCCTACGAGCAGTACTTC.

The chain links TRBV2 to TRBJ1-5; the D gene is possibly TRBD1 (6 bases). The germline CDR1 and CDR2 sequences are SNHLY and FYNNEI. V lost 2 bases, J lost 4 bases, and 9 bases lay in between. CDR3 length: 14 residues. The CDR3 is CASSERQENQPQHF. Here the CDR3 DNA reads TGTGCCAGCAGTGAAAGACAGGAAAATCAGCCCCAGCATTTT.

The chain joins TRBV7-9 to TRBJ2-1; D unresolved. Germline assignment: CDR1 SEHNR and CDR2 FQNEAQ (reference sequence). The CDR3 sequence is 13 residues long. V lost 1 base to trimming and J lost 9 bases, with 10 bases between them. DNA of the CDR3: TGTGCCAGCAGCTTAGGTTCGGGTAGTGAGCAGTTCTTC. Residues: CASSLGSGSEQFF.

This clone was counted once. The genes are TRBV10-2 and TRBJ2-7; 12 bases align to TRBD1. CDR1 is WSHSY and CDR2 is SAAADI in the germline V gene. This CDR3 is built from 15 residues. The junction had 6 bases not matched to a gene; V was cut back by 3 bases and J by 6 bases. The CDR3 DNA is TGCGCCAGCAGTGACCCCGGGACAGGGGGCCGCGAGCAGTACTTC. It encodes CASSDPGTGGREQYF.

This clone was observed a few times. The CDR3 loop reads CASRMSTSGTYEQYF. As DNA, the CDR3 is TGTGCCAGCAGAATGTCTACTAGCGGGACTTACGAGCAGTACTTC. This rearrangement joins TRBV2 to TRBJ2-7; 10 nucleotides agree with TRBD2. Unmatched junction bases numbered 9, after V lost 6 bases and J lost 4 bases. Germline assignment: CDR1 SNHLY and CDR2 FYNNEI. The CDR3 has 15 amino acids.

This clone was observed a handful of times. This specimen includes other DNA sequences encoding the same CDR3. The chain uses TRBV5-1 and TRBJ2-3; 8 bases map to TRBD2. Germline V gene data show CDR1 as SGHRS and CDR2 as YFSETQ. V lost 0 bases and J lost 2; bases outside the gene matches: 5. The CDR3 is made up of 16 amino acids. CDR3 protein: CASSLAAGGPTDTQYF. CDR3 in DNA: TGCGCCAGCAGCTTGGCCGCGGGGGGCCCCACAGATACGCAGTATTTT.

The CDR3 loop is CASSLPVDRVGYGYTF. CDR3 in DNA: TGTGCCAGCAGCTTACCCGTCGACAGGGTTGGCTATGGCTACACCTTC. The chain joins TRBV5-6 to TRBJ1-2, with 7 nucleotides matching TRBD1. This CDR3 has 16 residues. V shed 2 bases and J 4 bases; nucleotides not matched to a gene: 11. Germline V gene sequence: CDR1 SGHDT, CDR2 YYEEEE.

The CDR3 nucleotides are TGTGCCAGCAGTCCTTCCTACGAGCAGTACTTC. As protein: CASSPSYEQYF. The chain links TRBV6-6 to TRBJ2-7; D gene unclear. Germline V CDR1 and CDR2: MNHNY, SVGAGI (reference sequence). The CDR3 is made up of 11 amino acids. The ends were cut back, 5 bases at V and 1 base at J, with 3 bases in the middle.

J is TRBJ2-2 and V is TRBV2, with D hard to call. Trimming took 4 bases from V and 6 from J, leaving 12 bases between them. The CDR3 has 14 amino acids. CDR1 is SNHLY and CDR2 is FYNNEI in the germline V gene. The DNA of the CDR3 is TGTGCCAGCAGTGCGTTGTCTACAGCCGGGGAGCTGTTTTTT. Its protein product is CASSALSTAGELFF. Together with reference TRBV2 and TRBJ2-2, the CDR3 gives the full variable domain: EPEVTQTPSHQVTQMGQEVILRCVPISNHLYFYWYRQILGQKVEFLVSFYNNEISEKSEIFDDQFSVERPDGSNFTLKIRSTKLEDSAMYFCASSALSTAGELFFGEGSRLTVL.

In this sample, this clone turned up a few times. The chain couples TRBV5-4 to TRBJ2-1; 10 bases align to TRBD1. V shed 4 bases and J 1 base; nucleotides not matched to a gene: 8. The germline gives CDR1 SGHNT, CDR2 YYREEE (reference sequence). This CDR3 has 17 residues. CDR3 protein: CASSIVAGQGSYNEQFF. CDR3 DNA: TGTGCCAGCAGCATTGTCGCGGGACAGGGGTCCTACAATGAGCAGTTCTTC.

The chain couples TRBV19 to TRBJ2-7; possible D gene TRBD1, 6 bases. Trimming stripped 3 bases from V and 2 bases from J, with 11 bases between. This CDR3 comprises 14 residues. The germline gives CDR1 LNHDA, CDR2 SQIVND (reference sequence). CDR3 nucleotides: TGTGCCAGTAGTATCCTGGGGGCTACCTACGAGCAGTACTTC. Protein product: CASSILGATYEQYF.

This clone was observed once. The chain employs TRBV28 and TRBJ2-7, with D possibly matching TRBD2 (5 bases). Germline V gives CDR1 MDHEN, CDR2 SYDVKM. There are 14 residues in the CDR3. Trimming shortened V by 3 bases and J by 0 bases, and 9 bases separated the two germline ends. The CDR3 DNA follows: TGTGCCAGCAGTTTTTCTAGCACCTCCTACGAGCAGTACTTC. Translating it yields CASSFSSTSYEQYF. The full variable domain, completed using reference TRBV28 and TRBJ2-7, is DVKVTQSSRYLVKRTGEKVFLECVQDMDHENMFWYRQDPGLGLRLIYFSYDVKMKEKGDIPEGYSVSREKKERFSLILESASTNQTSMYLCASSFSSTSYEQYFGPGTRLTVT.

V usage is TRBV19 and J usage is TRBJ1-2; 7 positions match TRBD1. Germline V CDR1 and CDR2: LNHDA, SQIVND (reference sequence). Germline trimming cut 0 bases from V and 2 bases from J; bases unmatched to any gene: 0. The CDR3 loop spans 14 amino acids. In DNA, the CDR3 is TGTGCCAGTAGTATAGAGGACAGGAACTATGGCTACACCTTC. The encoded protein is CASSIEDRNYGYTF.

The chain has TRBV6-5 and TRBJ2-7; possibly TRBD2 for D (5 bases). CDR3 length: 12 residues. V was trimmed by 6 bases and J by 9 bases, leaving 15 bases between them. Per germline, CDR1 MNHEY and CDR2 SVGAGI. CDR3 loop: CASSPGPSGQYF. The CDR3 region has the DNA TGTGCCAGCAGCCCGGGCCCCAGCGGGCAGTACTTC.

V usage is TRBV9 and J usage is TRBJ2-7; perhaps TRBD2 as D (6 bases). The CDR3 has 14 amino acids. Deletions cut 0 bases from V and 5 bases from J, with 12 bases between. Germline CDR1 is SGDLS and CDR2 is YYNGEE. Here the CDR3 reads CASSVGLANDEQYF. The CDR3 DNA reads TGTGCCAGCAGCGTAGGTCTAGCGAATGACGAGCAGTACTTC.

CDR3 sequence reads: CASSQTWAAGGGEQYF. The CDR3 nucleotides read TGTGCCAGCAGCCAAACCTGGGCAGCAGGGGGCGGGGAGCAGTACTTC. The chain is built from TRBV28 and TRBJ2-7; TRBD1 aligns across 8 bases. The ends lost 6 bases at V and 7 bases at J; junction bases unmatched: 17. Germline lookup yields CDR1 MDHEN and CDR2 SYDVKM. This CDR3 region has 16 residues.

V usage is TRBV7-2 and J usage is TRBJ2-2; 8 positions agree with TRBD2. Losses at the gene ends were 2 bases for V and 1 base for J; bases not matched to a gene: 6. Germline CDR1 reads SGHTA; CDR2 reads FQGNSA. The CDR3 extends over 17 amino acids. In DNA, the CDR3 is TGTGCCAGCAGCTTATTCGGGCTAGCGGGGAACACCGGGGAGCTGTTTTTT. Translation gives CASSLFGLAGNTGELFF. The variable domain in full, completed from reference TRBV7-2 and TRBJ2-2, reads GAGVSQSPSNKVTEKGKDVELRCDPISGHTALYWYRQSLGQGLEFLIYFQGNSAPDKSGLPSDRFSAERTGGSVSTLTIQRTQQEDSAVYLCASSLFGLAGNTGELFFGEGSRLTVL.

J is TRBJ2-5 and V is TRBV9; 13 bases match TRBD2. With 7 bases clipped from V and 4 bases from J, the junction kept 7 bases outside the gene matches. The germline V gene has CDR1 SGDLS and CDR2 YYNGEE. The CDR3 runs 15 residues. The CDR3 here is CASAPGLAGVETQYF. For the CDR3, the DNA is TGTGCCAGCGCGCCCGGACTAGCGGGAGTAGAGACCCAGTACTTC.

Notes on this clone: Other DNA sequences in the sample encode the same CDR3. V gene TRBV2 combines with J gene TRBJ2-1; 8 nucleotides agree with TRBD2. Germline V gene lookup returns CDR1 SNHLY and CDR2 FYNNEI. V was pared by 1 base and J by 4 bases, with 3 bases of the junction left unmatched. The CDR3 consists of 15 residues. This CDR3 reads CASSEGLAGYNEQFF. The CDR3 bases are TGTGCCAGCAGTGAAGGGTTAGCGGGGTACAATGAGCAGTTCTTC.

This chain joins TRBV4-1 and TRBJ2-1; D may be TRBD2 (5 bases). The CDR3 runs to 16 residues. The ends were cut back, 0 bases at V and 8 bases at J, with 17 bases in the middle. The germline V gene encodes CDR1 MGHRA and CDR2 YSYEKL. DNA for the CDR3: TGCGCCAGCAGCCAAGAAATTTTTTCTAGCAGAGATGAGCAGTTCTTC. Residues: CASSQEIFSSRDEQFF.